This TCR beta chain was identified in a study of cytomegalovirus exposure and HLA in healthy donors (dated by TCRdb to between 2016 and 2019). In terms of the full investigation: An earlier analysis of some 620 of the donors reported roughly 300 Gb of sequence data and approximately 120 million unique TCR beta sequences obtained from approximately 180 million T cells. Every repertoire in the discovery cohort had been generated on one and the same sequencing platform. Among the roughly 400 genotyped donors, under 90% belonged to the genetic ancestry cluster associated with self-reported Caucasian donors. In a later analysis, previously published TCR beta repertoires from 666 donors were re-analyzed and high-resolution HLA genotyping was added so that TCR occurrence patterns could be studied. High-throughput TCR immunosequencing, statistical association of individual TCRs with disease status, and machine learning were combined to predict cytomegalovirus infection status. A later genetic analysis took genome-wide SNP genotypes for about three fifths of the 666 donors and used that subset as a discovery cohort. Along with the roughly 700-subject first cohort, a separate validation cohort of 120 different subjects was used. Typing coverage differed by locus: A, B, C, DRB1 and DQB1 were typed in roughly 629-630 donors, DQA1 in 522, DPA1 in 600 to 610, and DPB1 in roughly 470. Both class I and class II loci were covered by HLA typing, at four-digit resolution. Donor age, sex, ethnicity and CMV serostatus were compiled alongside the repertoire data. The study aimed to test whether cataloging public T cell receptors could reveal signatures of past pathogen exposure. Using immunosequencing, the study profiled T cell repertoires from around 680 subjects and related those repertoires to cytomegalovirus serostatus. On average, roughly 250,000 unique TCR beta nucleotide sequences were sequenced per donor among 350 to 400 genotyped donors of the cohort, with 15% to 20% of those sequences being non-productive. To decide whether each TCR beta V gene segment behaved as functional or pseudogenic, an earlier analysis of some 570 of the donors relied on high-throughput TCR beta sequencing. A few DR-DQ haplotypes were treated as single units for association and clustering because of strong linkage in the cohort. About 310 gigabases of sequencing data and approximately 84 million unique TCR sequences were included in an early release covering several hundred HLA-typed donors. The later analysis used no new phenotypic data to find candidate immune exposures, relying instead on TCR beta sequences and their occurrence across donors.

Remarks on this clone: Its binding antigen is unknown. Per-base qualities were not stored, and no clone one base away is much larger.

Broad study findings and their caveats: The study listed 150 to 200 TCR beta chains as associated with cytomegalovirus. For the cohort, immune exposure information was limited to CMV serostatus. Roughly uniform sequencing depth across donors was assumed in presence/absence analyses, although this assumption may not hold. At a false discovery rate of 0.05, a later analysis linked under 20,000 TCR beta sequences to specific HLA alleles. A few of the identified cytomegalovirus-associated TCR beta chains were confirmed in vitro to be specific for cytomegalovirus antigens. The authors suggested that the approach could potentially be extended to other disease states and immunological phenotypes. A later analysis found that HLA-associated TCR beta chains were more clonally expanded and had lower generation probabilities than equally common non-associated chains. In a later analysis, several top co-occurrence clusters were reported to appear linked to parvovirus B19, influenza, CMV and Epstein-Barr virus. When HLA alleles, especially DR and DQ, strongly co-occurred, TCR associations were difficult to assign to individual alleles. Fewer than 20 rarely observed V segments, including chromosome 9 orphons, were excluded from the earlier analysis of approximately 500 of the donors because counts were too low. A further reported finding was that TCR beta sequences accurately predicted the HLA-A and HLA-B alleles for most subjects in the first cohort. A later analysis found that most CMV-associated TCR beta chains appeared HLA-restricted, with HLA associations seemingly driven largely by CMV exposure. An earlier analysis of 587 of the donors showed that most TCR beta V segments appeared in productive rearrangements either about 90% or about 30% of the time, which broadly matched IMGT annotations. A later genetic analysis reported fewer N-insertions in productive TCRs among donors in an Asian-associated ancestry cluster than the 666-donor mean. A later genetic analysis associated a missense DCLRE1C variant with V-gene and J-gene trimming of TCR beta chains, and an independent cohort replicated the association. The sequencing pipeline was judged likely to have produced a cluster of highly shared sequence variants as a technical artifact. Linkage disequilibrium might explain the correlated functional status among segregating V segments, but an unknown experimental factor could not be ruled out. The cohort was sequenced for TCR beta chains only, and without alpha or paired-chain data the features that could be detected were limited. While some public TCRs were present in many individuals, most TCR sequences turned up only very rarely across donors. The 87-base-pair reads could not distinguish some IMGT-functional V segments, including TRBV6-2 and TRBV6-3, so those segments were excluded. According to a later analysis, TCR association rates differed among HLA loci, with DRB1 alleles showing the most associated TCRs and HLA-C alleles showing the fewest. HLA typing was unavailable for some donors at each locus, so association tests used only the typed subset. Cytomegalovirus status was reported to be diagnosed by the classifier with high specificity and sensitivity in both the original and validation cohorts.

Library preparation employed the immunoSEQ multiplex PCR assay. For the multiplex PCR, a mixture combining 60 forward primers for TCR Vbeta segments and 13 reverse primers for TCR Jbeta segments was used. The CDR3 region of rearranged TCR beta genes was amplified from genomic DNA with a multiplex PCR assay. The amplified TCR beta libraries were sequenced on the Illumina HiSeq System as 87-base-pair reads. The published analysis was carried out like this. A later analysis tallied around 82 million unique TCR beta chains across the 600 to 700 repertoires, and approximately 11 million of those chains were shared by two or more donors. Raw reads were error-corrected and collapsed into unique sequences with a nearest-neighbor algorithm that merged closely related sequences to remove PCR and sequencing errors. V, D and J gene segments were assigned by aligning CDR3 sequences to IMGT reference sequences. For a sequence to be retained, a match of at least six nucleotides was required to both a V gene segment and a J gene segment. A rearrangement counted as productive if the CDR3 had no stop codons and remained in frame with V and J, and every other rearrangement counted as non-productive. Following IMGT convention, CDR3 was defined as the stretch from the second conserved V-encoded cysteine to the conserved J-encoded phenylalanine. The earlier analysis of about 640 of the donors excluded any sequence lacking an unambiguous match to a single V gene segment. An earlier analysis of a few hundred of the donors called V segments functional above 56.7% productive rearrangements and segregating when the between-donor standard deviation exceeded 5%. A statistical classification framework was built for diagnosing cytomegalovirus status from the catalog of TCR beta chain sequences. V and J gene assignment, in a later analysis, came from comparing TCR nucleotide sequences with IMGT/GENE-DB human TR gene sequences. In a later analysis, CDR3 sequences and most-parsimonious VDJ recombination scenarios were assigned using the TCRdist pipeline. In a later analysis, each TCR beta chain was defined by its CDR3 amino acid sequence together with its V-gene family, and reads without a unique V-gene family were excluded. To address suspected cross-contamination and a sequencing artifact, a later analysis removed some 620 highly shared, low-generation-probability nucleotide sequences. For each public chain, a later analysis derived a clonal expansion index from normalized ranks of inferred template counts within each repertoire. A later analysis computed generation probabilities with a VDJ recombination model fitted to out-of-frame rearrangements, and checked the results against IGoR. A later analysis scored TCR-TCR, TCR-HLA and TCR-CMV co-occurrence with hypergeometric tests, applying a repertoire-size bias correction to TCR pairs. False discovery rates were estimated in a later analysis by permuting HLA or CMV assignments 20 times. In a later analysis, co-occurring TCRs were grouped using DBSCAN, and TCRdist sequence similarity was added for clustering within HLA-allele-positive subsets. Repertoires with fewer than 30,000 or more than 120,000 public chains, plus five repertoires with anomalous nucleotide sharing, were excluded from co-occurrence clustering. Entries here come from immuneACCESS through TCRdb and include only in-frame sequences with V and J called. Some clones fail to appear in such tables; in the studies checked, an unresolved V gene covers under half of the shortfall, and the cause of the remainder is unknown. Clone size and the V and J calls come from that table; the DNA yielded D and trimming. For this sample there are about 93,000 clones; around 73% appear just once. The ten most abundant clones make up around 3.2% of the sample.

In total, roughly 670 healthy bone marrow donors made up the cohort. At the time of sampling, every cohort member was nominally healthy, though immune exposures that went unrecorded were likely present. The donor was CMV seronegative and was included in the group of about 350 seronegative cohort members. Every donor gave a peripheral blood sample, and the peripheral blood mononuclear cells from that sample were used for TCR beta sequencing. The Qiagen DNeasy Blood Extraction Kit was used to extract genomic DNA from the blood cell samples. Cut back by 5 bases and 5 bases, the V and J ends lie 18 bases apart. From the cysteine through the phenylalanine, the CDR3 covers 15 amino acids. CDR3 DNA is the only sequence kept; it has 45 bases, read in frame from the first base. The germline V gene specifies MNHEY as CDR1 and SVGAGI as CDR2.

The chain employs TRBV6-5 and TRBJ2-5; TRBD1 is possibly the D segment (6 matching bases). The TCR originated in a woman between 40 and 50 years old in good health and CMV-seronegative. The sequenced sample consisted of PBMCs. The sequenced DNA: TGTGCCAGCAGTGGTGTACAGGGACGCTTGGAGACCCAGTACTTC. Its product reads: CASSGVQGRLETQYF.